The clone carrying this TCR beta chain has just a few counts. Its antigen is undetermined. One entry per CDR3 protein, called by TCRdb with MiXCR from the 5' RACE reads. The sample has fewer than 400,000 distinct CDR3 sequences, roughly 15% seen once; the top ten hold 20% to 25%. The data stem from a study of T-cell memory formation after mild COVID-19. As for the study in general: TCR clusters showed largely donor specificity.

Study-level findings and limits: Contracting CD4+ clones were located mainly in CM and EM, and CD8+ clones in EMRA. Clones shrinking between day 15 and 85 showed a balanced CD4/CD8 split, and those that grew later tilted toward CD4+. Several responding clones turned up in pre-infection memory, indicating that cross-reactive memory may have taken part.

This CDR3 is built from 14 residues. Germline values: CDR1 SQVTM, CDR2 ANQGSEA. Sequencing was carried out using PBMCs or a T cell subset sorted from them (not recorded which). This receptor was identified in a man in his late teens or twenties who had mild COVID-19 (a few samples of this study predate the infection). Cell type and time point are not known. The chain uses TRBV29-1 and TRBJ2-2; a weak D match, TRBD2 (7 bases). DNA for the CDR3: TGCGGAAGTCGGGGGGCGCGGGACACCGGGGAGCTGTTTTTT. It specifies CGSRGARDTGELFF.